Listed below are T cell receptor beta chains from one sample, sequenced in a study of molecular identifiers for immune sequencing clone quantification. TCRdb used MiXCR to reprocess the PCR reads, holding one entry per CDR3 protein. The data hold some 100,000 distinct CDR3 sequences, with 36% observed a single time. Sequencing was carried out using naive CD8+ T cells from blood, with Jurkat cell RNA spiked in. All receptors derive from a human donor in good health. Some libraries in this study had Jurkat cell RNA spiked in. CDR3s include the opening cysteine and the closing phenylalanine or tryptophan. The order of the fields is J gene, CDR3 length, clone size, V gene, D gene, CDR3 DNA, CDR3 protein. The D gene is left open where the match is weak. A clone size is listed for some rows: how often the clone was seen (once, few, many), or a class if it is expanded.

TRBJ2-3,14,NA,TRBV7-9,NA,TGTGCCAGCAGCTTAGCGTTGGGGGAGGATACGCAGTATTTT,CASSLALGEDTQYF
TRBJ2-3,14,few,TRBV28,TRBD2,TGTGCCAGCAGTCCCGGACTAGCGGGAGCCCCGCGGTATTTT,CASSPGLAGAPRYF
TRBJ2-7,15,few,TRBV20-1,TRBD2,TGCAGTGCCCGTGGACTAGCCAAAAGGCCCTACGAGCAGTACTTC,CSARGLAKRPYEQYF
TRBJ2-7,17,many,TRBV5-4,TRBD2,TGTGCCAGCAGCTTGGGATCCGGGGGGGCCCTATCCTACGAGCAGTACTTC,CASSLGSGGALSYEQYF
TRBJ1-3,14,few,TRBV13,TRBD1,TGTGCCAGCAGCCGGGACAGCCGGCGGGACACCATATATTTT,CASSRDSRRDTIYF
TRBJ1-4,17,NA,TRBV7-9,NA,TGTGCCAGCGGCCGGACTGATGTGGGGGGCAGCCGTGAAAAACTGTTTTTT,CASGRTDVGGSREKLFF
TRBJ2-3,13,many,TRBV5-6,NA,TGTGCCAGCAGCTCCACTAGCACAGATACGCAGTATTTT,CASSSTSTDTQYF
TRBJ2-1,13,NA,TRBV4-2,NA,TGTGCCAGCAGCCACCCCCGGGCCAATGAGCAGTTCTTC,CASSHPRANEQFF
TRBJ1-5,13,few,TRBV4-1,NA,TGCGCCAGCAGCCAGGGGAGAATGCAGCCCCAGCATTTT,CASSQGRMQPQHF
TRBJ2-1,15,NA,TRBV7-9,NA,TGTGCCAGCAGCCCCAACACAAAGAATTACAATGAGCAGTTCTTC,CASSPNTKNYNEQFF
TRBJ2-2,17,few,TRBV3-1,TRBD1,TGTGCCAGCAGCCAAGAGTTAGGGGGCCAGGACACCGGGGAGCTGTTTTTT,CASSQELGGQDTGELFF
TRBJ2-2,18,few,TRBV9,TRBD2,TGTGCCAGCAGCGTAGGACTAGCGGGAGGGCCAGTCACCGGGGAGCTGTTTTTT,CASSVGLAGGPVTGELFF
TRBJ2-3,14,NA,TRBV28,NA,TGTGCCAGCAGTCTCCGGACTGACCCAGATACGCAGTATTTT,CASSLRTDPDTQYF
TRBJ2-7,13,NA,TRBV29-1,NA,TGCAGCGTTGAAGCCCCTCTCTCCTACGAGCAGTACTTC,CSVEAPLSYEQYF
TRBJ1-5,14,few,TRBV15,NA,TGTGCCACCAGCAGAGATGGGAATTTACAGCCCCAGCATTTT,CATSRDGNLQPQHF
TRBJ2-7,13,many,TRBV27,NA,TGTGCCACCCGCGCCGGGCAGTACTACGAGCAGTACTTC,CATRAGQYYEQYF
TRBJ1-4,12,NA,TRBV6-1,NA,TGTGCCAGCAGCCACGGCTTAGAGGATCCGTTTTTT,CASSHGLEDPFF
TRBJ1-2,14,NA,TRBV5-3,TRBD1,TGTGCCAGCAGCGGATACCGGGACAGGGTAGAGAGGACCTTC,CASSGYRDRVERTF
TRBJ2-7,14,many,TRBV18,NA,TGTGCCAGCTCACCAACGCTGTCCGTCGACGAGCAGTACTTC,CASSPTLSVDEQYF
TRBJ1-5,12,NA,TRBV19,NA,TGTGCCAGTAGGAGCGGAAATCAGCCCCAGCATTTT,CASRSGNQPQHF
TRBJ2-3,14,few,TRBV19,NA,TGTGCCAGTAGTATATGGGACGGATTGGATACGCAGTATTTT,CASSIWDGLDTQYF
TRBJ1-5,15,many,TRBV6-1,NA,TGTGCCAGCAGAGACCAGAGGGGAGGGAGACAGCCCCAGCATTTT,CASRDQRGGRQPQHF
TRBJ2-7,15,few,TRBV6-2/TRBV6-3,NA,TGTGCCAGCAGTTACTCGACTACTAGCCGTTTCGAGCAGTACTTC,CASSYSTTSRFEQYF
TRBJ2-2,15,few,TRBV18,NA,TGTGCCAGCTCACCCAGGGACGATTCCACCGGGGAGCTGTTTTTT,CASSPRDDSTGELFF